The 14 T cell receptor beta chains below were found in one sample sequenced in a study of T cells in Graves' hyperthyroidism and ophthalmopathy. The source material, RNA transcripts, was used to amplify TCR beta CDR3 regions. TCR CDR3 underwent first-round RT-PCR with the HTBI primer set. Each CDR3 protein gets one entry after TCRdb re-called the multiplex PCR reads with MiXCR. Of more than 600,000 distinct CDR3 sequences in the sample, roughly 15% were seen once. Sequencing used blood. These TCRs come from a man aged 18 to 35 with Graves' hyperthyroidism.

This clonotype was found many times. J is TRBJ2-7 and V is TRBV28; D is ambiguous. Deletions cut 10 bases from V and 3 bases from J, with 16 bases between. The length of the CDR3 is 13 residues. Looked up from germline, CDR1 is MDHEN and CDR2 is SYDVKM. The CDR3 nucleotides read TGTGCCACCCTAGGAAGAGTAGTCTACGAGCAGTACTTC. It specifies CATLGRVVYEQYF.

J is TRBJ2-7 and V is TRBV6-1, with D maybe TRBD1 (6 bases). Per germline, CDR1 MNHNS and CDR2 SASEGT. Trimming removed 2 bases at V and 6 bases at J, with 17 bases between. The CDR3 has 15 amino acids. The CDR3 region has the DNA TGTGCCAGCAGTGAATTGTCAGGGGCTTCGACCGAGCAGTACTTC. Its translation is CASSELSGASTEQYF.

The chain carries TRBV7-9 and TRBJ2-3; D call uncertain. The CDR3 totals 10 residues. The germline gives CDR1 SEHNR, CDR2 FQNEAQ (reference sequence). The V end was cut by 8 bases, the J end by 5 bases, with 5 bases between. CDR3 amino acids: CASWGDTQYF. The CDR3 bases are TGTGCCAGCTGGGGAGATACGCAGTATTTT.

This clonotype occurred many times. This sequence joins TRBV18 and TRBJ2-1; D unclear. This CDR3 is built from 14 residues. Trimming cost V 0 bases and J 9 bases, with 12 bases left between them. Germline assignment: CDR1 KGHSH and CDR2 LQKENI. CDR3 amino acids: CASSPPPTGSEQFF. The CDR3 DNA reads TGTGCCAGCTCACCACCCCCGACCGGATCTGAGCAGTTCTTC.

This clonotype was seen a few times. V is TRBV20-1 and J is TRBJ1-5; possible D gene TRBD1, 5 bases. This CDR3 has 13 residues. Trimming took 0 bases from V and 3 from J, leaving 6 bases between them. The germline gives CDR1 DFQATT, CDR2 SNEGSKA (reference sequence). CDR3 nucleotide sequence: TGCAGTGCTAGAGAGACAGACAATCAGCCCCAGCATTTT. The encoded protein is CSARETDNQPQHF.

This clonotype came up many times. The chain employs TRBV11-1 and TRBJ2-1, with 10 bases identical to TRBD2. Losses at the gene ends were 5 bases for V and 5 bases for J; bases not matched to a gene: 9. This CDR3 has 16 residues. Germline V gives CDR1 SGHAT, CDR2 FQDESV (reference sequence). The CDR3 coding sequence is TGTGCCAGCAGCCCCCCTCGGACTAGCGGACACAATGAGCAGTTCTTC. Amino acids: CASSPPRTSGHNEQFF.

This clonotype was seen ten or more times. This rearrangement joins TRBV2 to TRBJ2-1; D uncertain. With 4 bases removed from V and 8 bases from J, the gap between germline ends came to 12 bases. The germline V gene has CDR1 SNHLY and CDR2 FYNNEI. There are 13 residues in the CDR3. CDR3 in DNA: TGTGCCAGCAGTGCCGTAGCTGGGGATGAGCAGTTCTTC. It yields the protein CASSAVAGDEQFF.

This clonotype was recorded many times. V usage is TRBV18 and J usage is TRBJ2-7; D possibly matches TRBD1 or TRBD2 (5 bases each). V dropped 5 bases and J dropped 3 bases, with 14 bases sitting between them. The CDR3 spans 14 residues. Germline V gives CDR1 KGHSH, CDR2 LQKENI. CDR3: CASSETRDDYEQYF. CDR3 nucleotides: TGTGCCAGCTCAGAAACCCGGGACGACTACGAGCAGTACTTC.

This clonotype has just a few counts. J is TRBJ1-1 and V is TRBV29-1; D perhaps matches TRBD1 (5 bases). The germline gives CDR1 SQVTM, CDR2 ANQGSEA. V was clipped by 6 bases and J by 0 bases, with 17 bases between them. The CDR3 runs 15 residues. CDR3: CSVAQGWGMNTEAFF. CDR3 nucleotide sequence: TGCAGCGTCGCCCAGGGTTGGGGGATGAACACTGAAGCTTTCTTT.

The V call is TRBV4-1, the J call TRBJ1-5; TRBD1 is a possible D gene (5 bases). This CDR3 is built from 14 residues. V dropped 2 bases and J dropped 6 bases, with 11 bases sitting between them. Germline V CDR1 and CDR2: MGHRA, YSYEKL. CDR3 protein: CASSQTGMPQPQHF. CDR3 nucleotides: TGCGCCAGCAGCCAAACAGGAATGCCTCAGCCCCAGCATTTT.

This clonotype has ten or more counts. Here the CDR3 DNA reads TGCAGCGCTGGGACAGCCTCTAACTATGGCTACACCTTC. It yields the protein CSAGTASNYGYTF. This sequence joins TRBV29-1 and TRBJ1-2; the match to TRBD1 covers 7 bases. Germline lookup yields CDR1 SQVTM and CDR2 ANQGSEA. The J segment lost 0 bases and the V segment lost 7 bases, leaving 5 bases of the junction unmatched. The CDR3 runs 13 residues. The variable domain in full, completed from reference TRBV29-1 and TRBJ1-2, reads SAVISQKPSRDICQRGTSLTIQCQVDSQVTMMFWYRQQPGQSLTLIATANQGSEATYESGFVIDKFPISRPNLTFSTLTVSNMSPEDSSIYLCSAGTASNYGYTFGSGTRLTVV.

This clonotype came up a few times. This chain links TRBV7-2 with TRBJ2-2, with D uncertain. The germline gives CDR1 SGHTA, CDR2 FQGNSA. The CDR3 sequence is 17 residues long. Trimming took 3 bases from V and 4 from J, leaving 18 bases between them. CDR3 nucleotide sequence: TGTGCCAGCAGCTTTAAGGCAGCCGTGGTGGGCACCGGGGAGCTGTTTTTT. As protein: CASSFKAAVVGTGELFF.

This clonotype came up a few times. The genes are TRBV29-1 and TRBJ2-1, with a tentative D call TRBD1 (6 bases). Germline CDR1 reads SQVTM; CDR2 reads ANQGSEA. The germline V and J ends were trimmed by 4 bases and 7 bases, with 11 bases remaining between them. The CDR3 runs to 12 residues. CDR3 sequence reads: CSVVTGWNEQFF. In nucleotides, the CDR3 is TGCAGCGTTGTAACAGGGTGGAATGAGCAGTTCTTC.

This sequence joins TRBV27 and TRBJ2-2; the match to TRBD2 covers 15 bases. Germline V CDR1 and CDR2: MNHEY, SMNVEV (reference sequence). There are 16 residues in the CDR3. The J segment lost 4 bases and the V segment lost 6 bases, leaving 3 bases of the junction unmatched. CDR3 nucleotides: TGTGCCAGCAGCCAGGGACTAGCGGGAGGCACCGGGGAGCTGTTTTTT. It yields the protein CASSQGLAGGTGELFF.